This T cell receptor (beta chain) comes out of a study of response to subunit inactivated influenza vaccine. General study results and limits: Only a handful of new T cells, the authors suggested, are recruited with each seasonal influenza vaccination.

V gave up 8 bases and J gave up 3 bases, with 11 bases separating them. There are 12 residues in the CDR3. The V gene's germline CDR1 is SEHNR and CDR2 FQNEAQ (reference sequence). TCRdb redid the calling of the RT-PCR reads with MiXCR, one entry per CDR3 protein. Of some 640,000 distinct CDR3 sequences listed, roughly 13% are singletons. This clonotype has more than one count but fewer than ten. Its antigen remains unidentified. The chain couples TRBV7-9 to TRBJ2-7; D unresolved. This specimen consisted of PBMCs from blood, obtained 14 to 15 days before vaccination. The receptor was isolated from a man in his fifties who received an inactivated influenza vaccine. This CDR3 is CASSRANYEQYF. In DNA form, the CDR3 reads TGTGCCAGCTCCCGGGCCAACTACGAGCAGTACTTC.